The rows below give T cell receptor beta chains drawn from one sample of a study of blood T cell repertoires in COVID-19. Profiled with immunoSEQ multiplex PCR; TCRdb holds only in-frame clones, not every one. The sample carries some 160,000 clones, roughly 83% recorded once. Sequenced: peripheral blood. The receptor set was obtained from a human donor in a cohort sampled during active COVID-19. Both conserved end residues are trimmed from each CDR3. Size tells how often a clone was seen (once, few, many) or the class of an expanded clone, and some rows leave it out.

cdr3_length	v_call	clone_size	j_call	cdr3_aa
11	TRBV19	.	TRBJ1-4	ATESGQNEKLF
11	TRBV27	once	TRBJ1-6	ASSSTTDSPLH
13	TRBV19	.	TRBJ2-7	ASSMSAGDSYEQY
13	TRBV4-3	few	TRBJ1-3	ASSQVPGPGNTIY
13	TRBV6-5	few	TRBJ1-2	ASTLKLGGERGYT
12	TRBV29-1	.	TRBJ1-1	SVEVRTGLTEAF
14	TRBV11-2	.	TRBJ1-6	ASSLGDGALDSPLH
14	TRBV3-1/TRBV3-2	.	TRBJ2-3	ASSQRPSANTDTQY
12	TRBV28	.	TRBJ1-3	ASSFGGSGNTIY
13	TRBV19	.	TRBJ2-3	ASTISGSGTDTQY
11	TRBV7-9	.	TRBJ2-7	ASSSGQTYEQY
16	TRBV15	few	TRBJ1-5	ATSRDPPGTGTNQPQH
12	TRBV4-3	.	TRBJ1-2	ASSQGFRLYGYT